The present T cell receptor (beta chain) was sequenced within a study of blood T cell repertoires in COVID-19. Germline-derived CDR1 and CDR2 are SQVTM and ANQGSEA. The ends were cut back, 0 bases at V and 2 bases at J, with 15 bases in the middle. The CDR3 spans 16 residues. Repertoires were generated with immunoSEQ multiplex PCR, while TCRdb's copy carries only in-frame clones and drops some. The data contain 45,000 to 55,000 clones, around 87% of them singletons. The chain is built from TRBV29-1 and TRBJ2-3, with D possibly being TRBD1 (6 bases). What was sequenced was peripheral blood. The receptor was isolated from a man in his forties or fifties with active COVID-19. In nucleotides, the CDR3 is TGCAGCGTTGAAGACGGTAGGACAGCGTACACAGATACGCAGTATTTT. Its protein product is CSVEDGRTAYTDTQYF.